This entry describes one T cell receptor (beta chain). As to time point: pretreatment peripheral blood. Urothelial carcinoma, locally advanced or metastatic, affected the patients. Pretreatment and on-treatment samples were taken, numbering 1 to 8 per patient. This entry comes from a study of PD-L1 blockade in urothelial cancer. Overall study context: Prior chemotherapy in patients spanned 0 to 3 regimens.

Trimming took off 4 bases at V and 2 bases at J, with 5 bases between the two ends. This CDR3 contains 12 residues. In germline, CDR1 is ENHRY, CDR2 SYGVKD. Libraries were prepared by immunoSEQ multiplex PCR; TCRdb keeps only in-frame clonotypes and omits some of them. The sample holds over 100,000 clones; approximately 84% are singletons and the top ten take roughly 3.5%. The rearrangement uses TRBV10-3 and TRBJ2-5, with D uncertain. Here the sequenced sample was PBMCs, taken around atezolizumab (anti-PD-L1) treatment. The source of this sequence is a man in his forties or fifties with urothelial cancer. The CDR3: CAISAQQETQYF. DNA of the CDR3: TGTGCCATCAGTGCACAGCAAGAGACCCAGTACTTC.